The T cell receptor beta chain under discussion was sequenced for a study of PD-1 blockade in classical Hodgkin lymphoma. Study context: The nivolumab dose that patients received was 3 mg/kg, given intravenously every 2 weeks. Study observations and caveats: Researchers reported that CD4+ TCR diversity, though not CD8+, rose significantly by C4D1. Partial responders and progressors had significantly lower baseline TCR diversity.

TCRdb's table, derived via immunoSEQ multiplex PCR, lists solely in-frame clones and lacks some. The sample consists of about 85,000 clones, approximately 91% of them appearing once. The CDR3 sequence is 16 residues long. The V and J ends lost 4 bases and 3 bases, in that order; junction bases with no gene match: 10. CDR1 SGHDT and CDR2 YYEEEE come from the germline V gene. Each patient experienced a relapse that followed autologous stem cell transplantation, and brentuximab vedotin exposure varied. In its sample, this clone was seen a few times. Antigen unknown. This TCR was recovered from a human donor with classical Hodgkin lymphoma. Material: peripheral blood mononuclear cells (PBMCs), obtained before the second cycle of nivolumab. V and J are TRBV5-6 and TRBJ1-5; 7 bases are shared with TRBD1. The CDR3 DNA reads as TGTGCCAGCAGCCGGAGGGCTGGACAGGCCAATCAGCCCCAGCATTTT. Protein product: CASSRRAGQANQPQHF.